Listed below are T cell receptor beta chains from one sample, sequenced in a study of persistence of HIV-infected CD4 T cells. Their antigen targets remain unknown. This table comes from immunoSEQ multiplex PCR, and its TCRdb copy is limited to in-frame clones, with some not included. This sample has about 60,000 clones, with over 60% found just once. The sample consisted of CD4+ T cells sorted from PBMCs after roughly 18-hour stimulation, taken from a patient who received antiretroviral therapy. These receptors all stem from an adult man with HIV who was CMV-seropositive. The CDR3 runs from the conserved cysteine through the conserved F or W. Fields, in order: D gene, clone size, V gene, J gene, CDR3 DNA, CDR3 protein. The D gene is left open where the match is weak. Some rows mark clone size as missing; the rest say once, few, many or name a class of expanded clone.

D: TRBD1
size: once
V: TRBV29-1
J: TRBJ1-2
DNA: TGCAGCGTCATGGACAGGGGCGACTATGGCTACACCTTC
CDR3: CSVMDRGDYGYTF

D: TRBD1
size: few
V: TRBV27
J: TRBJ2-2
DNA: TGTGCCAGCAGCCAAGGGGGCAGGACCGGGGAGCTGTTTTTT
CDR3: CASSQGGRTGELFF

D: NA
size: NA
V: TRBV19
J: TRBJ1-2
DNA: TGTGCCAGTCGAGACGGGAACTATGGCTACACCTTC
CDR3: CASRDGNYGYTF

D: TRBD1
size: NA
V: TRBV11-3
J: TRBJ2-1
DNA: TGTGCCAGCAGCTTAAGGGGGACAGGGGGCAATGAGCAGTTCTTC
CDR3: CASSLRGTGGNEQFF

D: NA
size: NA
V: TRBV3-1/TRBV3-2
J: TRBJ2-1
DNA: TGTGCCAGCACTCCGGGACTCAGAAATGAGCAGTTCTTC
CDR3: CASTPGLRNEQFF

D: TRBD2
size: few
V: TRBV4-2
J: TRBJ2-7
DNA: TGTGCCAGCAGCCAGGGACTAGCGGGGGCCACCTACGAGCAGTACTTC
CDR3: CASSQGLAGATYEQYF

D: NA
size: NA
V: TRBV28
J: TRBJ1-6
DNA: TGTGCCAGCAGTCCCGACAGGAGGTCCTATAATTCACCCCTCCACTTT
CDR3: CASSPDRRSYNSPLHF

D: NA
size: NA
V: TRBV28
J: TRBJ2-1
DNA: TGTGCCAGCAGTCCTCAAACGGCCCGGGGGGCCACCTACAATGAGCAGTTCTTC
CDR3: CASSPQTARGATYNEQFF

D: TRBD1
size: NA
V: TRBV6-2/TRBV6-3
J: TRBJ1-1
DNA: TGTGCCAGCAGTTACTGGCGACAGGGAAGGACTGAAGCTTTCTTT
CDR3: CASSYWRQGRTEAFF

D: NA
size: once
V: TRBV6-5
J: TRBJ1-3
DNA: TGTGCCAGCAGTTACTCGTGGGGCTCTGGAAACACCATATATTTT
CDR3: CASSYSWGSGNTIYF

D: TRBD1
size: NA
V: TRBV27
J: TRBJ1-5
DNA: TGTGCCAGCTACCCGGGACAGGGGCGTGTTGAGCCCCAGCATTTT
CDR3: CASYPGQGRVEPQHF

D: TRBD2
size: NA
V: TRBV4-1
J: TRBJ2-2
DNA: TGCGCCAGCAGCCTGGGACTAGCCAAGACCACCGGGGAGCTGTTTTTT
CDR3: CASSLGLAKTTGELFF

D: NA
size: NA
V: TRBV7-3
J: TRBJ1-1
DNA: TGTGCCAGCAGCCCCGGGGGGAACACTGAAGCTTTCTTT
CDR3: CASSPGGNTEAFF

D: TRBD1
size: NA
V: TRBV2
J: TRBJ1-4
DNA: TGTGCCAGCAGTGGGGACAGGGGTAGTGAAAAACTGTTTTTT
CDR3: CASSGDRGSEKLFF

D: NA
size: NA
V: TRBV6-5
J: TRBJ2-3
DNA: TGTGCCAGCAAAGGAGGGGGCGTAGATACGCAGTATTTT
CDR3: CASKGGGVDTQYF

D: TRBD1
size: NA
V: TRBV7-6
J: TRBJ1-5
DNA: TGTGCCAGCAGCTTAGATGGGACAGGGGGCGGCAATCAGCCCCAGCATTTT
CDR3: CASSLDGTGGGNQPQHF

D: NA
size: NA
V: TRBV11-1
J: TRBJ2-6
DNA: TGTGCCAGCAGCTTGAACGGGGCCAACGTCCTGACTTTC
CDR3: CASSLNGANVLTF

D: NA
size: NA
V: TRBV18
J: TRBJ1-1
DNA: TGTGCCAGCTCACCTAGGGACGGGAAAAACACTGAAGCTTTCTTT
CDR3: CASSPRDGKNTEAFF

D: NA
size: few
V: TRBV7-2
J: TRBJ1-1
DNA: TGTGCCAGCAGCTTGGGCAGCCTCATGAACACTGAAGCTTTCTTT
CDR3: CASSLGSLMNTEAFF

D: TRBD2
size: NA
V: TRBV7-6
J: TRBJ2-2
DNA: TGTGCCAGCAGCTTTATAGCGGGGAGCGGCACCGGGGAGCTGTTTTTT
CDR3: CASSFIAGSGTGELFF

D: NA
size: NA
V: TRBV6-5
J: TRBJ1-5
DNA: TGTGCCAGCACCCTTTGGGGGAATCAGCCCCAGCATTTT
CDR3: CASTLWGNQPQHF

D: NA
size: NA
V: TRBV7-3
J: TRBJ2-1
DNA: TGTGCCAGCAGCTTAAGGGAGACTAGGGGCAATGAGCAGTTCTTC
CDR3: CASSLRETRGNEQFF

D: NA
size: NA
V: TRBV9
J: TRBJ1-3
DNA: TGTGCCAGCAGCGTCCACCTTCCGCCTTCTGGAAACACCATATATTTT
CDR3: CASSVHLPPSGNTIYF

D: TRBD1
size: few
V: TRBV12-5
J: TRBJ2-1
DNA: TGTGCTAGTGGTTCCGGGACAGGGGTTGGAGGGAATGAGCAGTTCTTC
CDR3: CASGSGTGVGGNEQFF

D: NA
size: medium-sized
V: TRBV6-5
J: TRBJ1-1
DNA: TGTGCCAGCAGTAATTACAGAGAGCCCAACACTGAAGCTTTCTTT
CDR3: CASSNYREPNTEAFF

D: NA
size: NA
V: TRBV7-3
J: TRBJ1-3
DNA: TGTGCCAGCAGCTCGCGACCGGGAGACACCATATATTTT
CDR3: CASSSRPGDTIYF

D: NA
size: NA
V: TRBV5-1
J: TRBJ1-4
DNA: TGCGCCAGCAGCCCTACAGCGACAACTAATGAAAAACTGTTTTTT
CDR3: CASSPTATTNEKLFF

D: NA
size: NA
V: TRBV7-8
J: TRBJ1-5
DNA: TGTGCCAGCAGCTTAGGGACAGCAAATAGCAATCAGCCCCAGCATTTT
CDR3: CASSLGTANSNQPQHF

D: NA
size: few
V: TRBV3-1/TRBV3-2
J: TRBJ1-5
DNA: TGTGCCAGCAGCCAAGGGGGTAGTCGCAATCAGCCCCAGCATTTT
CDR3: CASSQGGSRNQPQHF

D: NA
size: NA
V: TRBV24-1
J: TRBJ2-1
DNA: TGTGCCACCAGTGATTCGGGGAGCTCCTACAATGAGCAGTTCTTC
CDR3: CATSDSGSSYNEQFF

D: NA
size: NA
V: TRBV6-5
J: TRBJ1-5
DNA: TGTGCCAGCAGCTGGGGGGCTGGCAGCAATCAGCCCCAGCATTTT
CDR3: CASSWGAGSNQPQHF

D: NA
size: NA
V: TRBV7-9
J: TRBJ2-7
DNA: TGTGCCAGCAGCTTAAGTTCCCAACAAACCTACGAGCAGTACTTC
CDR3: CASSLSSQQTYEQYF